The rows below give T cell receptor beta chains drawn from one sample of a study of blood T cells in healthy people across ages. TCRdb independently ran MiXCR on the 5' RACE reads; one entry per CDR3 protein. The profile shows fewer than 2,000,000 distinct CDR3 sequences, about 39% of them singletons. Input material: blood. These receptors were collected from a human donor in good health. CDR3s include the opening cysteine and the closing phenylalanine or tryptophan. The order of the fields is V gene, D gene, clone size, J gene, CDR3 protein, CDR3 DNA. D genes are given only for firm matches. Rows give clone size only sometimes, using once, few, many, or a class for an expanded clone.

TRBV3-1	.	few	TRBJ2-7	CASSQDLYRAYEQYF	TGTGCCAGCAGCCAAGATCTTTATAGGGCCTACGAGCAGTACTTC
TRBV4-3	.	.	TRBJ1-2	CASSPVEGNYGYTF	TGCGCCAGCAGCCCCGTGGAGGGGAACTATGGCTACACCTTC
TRBV12-3/TRBV12-4	TRBD2	.	TRBJ2-5	CASSLVGLVGETQYF	TGTGCCAGCAGTTTAGTTGGACTAGTCGGAGAGACCCAGTACTTC
TRBV20-1	.	few	TRBJ2-5	CSARLTGRNPETQYF	TGCAGTGCTAGGTTGACAGGGAGGAACCCAGAGACCCAGTACTTC
TRBV5-1	.	few	TRBJ2-1	CASRPRQSSYNEQFF	TGCGCCAGCAGACCCCGACAGAGCTCCTACAATGAGCAGTTCTTC
TRBV15	.	.	TRBJ1-1	CATSRDRQVGREAFF	TGTGCCACCAGCAGAGATCGCCAGGTCGGTCGGGAAGCTTTCTTT
TRBV12-3/TRBV12-4	TRBD1	many	TRBJ2-5	CASSLRTGGAETQYF	TGTGCCAGCAGCCTTCGGACAGGGGGCGCGGAGACCCAGTACTTC
TRBV6-1	TRBD1	.	TRBJ2-5	CASSPRQGAKTQYF	TGTGCCAGCAGCCCAAGACAGGGGGCGAAGACCCAGTACTTC
TRBV5-1	TRBD2	.	TRBJ2-1	CASSFRGGSEQFF	TGCGCCAGCAGCTTTCGGGGGGGGAGTGAGCAGTTCTTC
TRBV13	TRBD1	.	TRBJ1-2	CANSLGPQGDYGYTF	TGTGCCAACAGCTTAGGTCCGCAGGGGGACTATGGCTACACCTTC
TRBV28	TRBD2	.	TRBJ2-3	CASSFRAGEDTDTQYF	TGTGCCAGCAGTTTTCGGGCGGGGGAAGACACAGATACGCAGTATTTT
TRBV5-6	.	.	TRBJ2-7	CPSSLIVSRRGLFEQYF	TGTCCCAGCAGCTTGATTGTGAGTCGCAGGGGCCTTTTCGAGCAGTACTTC
TRBV5-1	.	few	TRBJ2-3	CASTMAQTGDTQYF	TGCGCCAGTACGATGGCACAGACCGGGGATACGCAGTATTTT
TRBV6-2/TRBV6-3	TRBD1	.	TRBJ1-5	CTSSRPGQPVEPQHF	TGTACCAGCAGTCGACCGGGACAGCCTGTAGAGCCCCAGCATTTT
TRBV25-1	TRBD1	.	TRBJ2-3	CASSEFRTGGTDMQYF	TGTGCCAGCAGTGAATTCCGGACAGGGGGCACAGATATGCAGTATTTT
TRBV29-1	TRBD1	.	TRBJ1-1	CSVTDRDNTEAFF	TGCAGCGTCACGGACAGGGACAACACTGAAGCTTTCTTT
TRBV10-3	TRBD1	.	TRBJ2-7	CATKPGQDKGYEQYF	TGTGCCACCAAACCGGGACAGGATAAAGGTTACGAGCAGTACTTC
TRBV10-3	.	few	TRBJ1-2	CAICSDGYYGYTF	TGTGCCATCTGCTCTGACGGATACTATGGCTACACCTTC
TRBV29-1	.	.	TRBJ1-2	CSVFEGGGYTF	TGCAGCGTTTTTGAGGGGGGAGGCTACACCTTC
TRBV19	.	.	TRBJ2-7	CASSNLLGVRPYEQYF	TGTGCCAGTAGTAATCTCTTAGGAGTAAGACCCTACGAGCAGTACTTC
TRBV20-1	.	few	TRBJ2-7	CSARFSEQYF	TGCAGTGCTAGGTTCTCCGAGCAGTACTTC
TRBV20-1	TRBD1	.	TRBJ2-7	CSADARGLVEQYF	TGCAGTGCTGATGCCAGGGGGCTCGTCGAGCAGTACTTC
TRBV15	.	once	TRBJ1-3	CATSRDIGTGNTIYF	TGTGCCACCAGCAGAGATATAGGGACGGGAAACACCATATATTTT
TRBV19	.	.	TRBJ2-3	CASRNRATIADTQYF	TGTGCCAGCCGGAACCGGGCCACCATCGCAGATACGCAGTATTTT
TRBV6-2/TRBV6-3	.	few	TRBJ2-7	CASSYILGQTYEQYF	TGTGCCAGCAGTTACATACTGGGTCAGACCTACGAGCAGTACTTC
TRBV12-3/TRBV12-4	TRBD1	few	TRBJ2-7	CASSSPGQGSEQYF	TGTGCCAGCAGCTCACCGGGACAGGGATCCGAGCAGTACTTC
TRBV15	TRBD2	.	TRBJ2-3	CATSRVETSAYTQYF	TGTGCCACCAGCAGAGTGGAAACTAGCGCTTATACGCAGTATTTT
TRBV27	.	few	TRBJ1-2	CASSTTGISGYTF	TGTGCCAGCAGTACTACAGGGATTAGTGGCTACACCTTC
TRBV12-3/TRBV12-4	TRBD2	.	TRBJ2-7	CASSSPSGGAIDEQYF	TGTGCCAGCAGTTCCCCTAGCGGGGGGGCAATAGACGAGCAGTACTTC
TRBV20-1	.	.	TRBJ1-1	CSARDLRGTEAFF	TGCAGTGCTAGAGATCTCAGGGGTACTGAAGCTTTCTTT
TRBV6-2/TRBV6-3	.	few	TRBJ1-2	CASIVGSYGYTF	TGTGCCAGCATTGTGGGCAGCTATGGCTACACCTTC
TRBV9	TRBD2	few	TRBJ2-1	CASSVVPAGGLITSYNEQFF	TGTGCCAGCAGCGTAGTACCAGCGGGGGGCCTCATTACCTCCTACAATGAGCAGTTCTTC
TRBV20-1	.	.	TRBJ2-3	CSAQKAGTDTQYF	TGCAGTGCTCAGAAGGCGGGCACAGATACGCAGTATTTT
TRBV20-1	TRBD2	.	TRBJ2-5	CSGSPGLASGWETQYF	TGCAGTGGGTCGCCGGGACTAGCGTCGGGGTGGGAGACCCAGTACTTC
TRBV5-1	.	.	TRBJ1-1	CASSLDFGDTEAFF	TGCGCCAGCAGCTTGGATTTTGGGGACACTGAAGCTTTCTTT
TRBV7-3	TRBD2	.	TRBJ2-7	CASSGPSGGAYEQYF	TGTGCCAGCTCTGGCCCTAGCGGGGGGGCCTACGAGCAGTACTTC
TRBV20-1	.	.	TRBJ2-5	CSASFAETQYF	TGCAGTGCTAGCTTTGCAGAGACCCAGTACTTC
TRBV7-2	.	.	TRBJ2-5	CASGLAMGAQETQYF	TGTGCCAGCGGCTTAGCGATGGGAGCTCAAGAGACCCAGTACTTC
TRBV7-2	TRBD2	few	TRBJ2-5	CASSLELAGWETQYF	TGTGCCAGCAGCTTAGAGCTAGCGGGATGGGAGACCCAGTACTTC
TRBV14	.	few	TRBJ1-4	CASSQEVAWGEKLFF	TGTGCCAGCAGCCAGGAAGTAGCTTGGGGTGAAAAACTGTTTTTT
TRBV13	.	.	TRBJ1-2	CASSPGGGAYGYTF	TGTGCCAGCAGCCCCGGTGGTGGGGCCTATGGCTACACCTTC
TRBV20-1	.	.	TRBJ2-7	CSARHWAYEQYF	TGCAGTGCTAGACACTGGGCCTACGAGCAGTACTTC
TRBV6-5	.	few	TRBJ2-7	CASQRVGEQYF	TGTGCCAGCCAGCGGGTCGGCGAGCAGTACTTC
TRBV6-5	TRBD2	few	TRBJ2-3	CASSKHSGGYTDTQYF	TGTGCCAGCAGTAAGCATAGCGGGGGTTACACAGATACGCAGTATTTT
TRBV29-1	.	many	TRBJ2-3	CSVKTRYTDTQYF	TGCAGCGTAAAGACTAGGTACACAGATACGCAGTATTTT
TRBV27	.	.	TRBJ2-3	CASSRPIEGTDTQYF	TGTGCCAGCAGTCGGCCTATAGAGGGGACAGATACGCAGTATTTT
TRBV11-2	.	.	TRBJ1-6	CASRVSSNSPLHF	TGTGCCAGCAGGGTTTCAAGCAATTCACCCCTCCACTTT
TRBV11-3	.	once	TRBJ2-1	CASSHISNEQFF	TGTGCCAGCAGCCACATATCCAATGAGCAGTTCTTC
TRBV21-1	.	.	TRBJ2-2	CASSIRRQRRVGELFF	TGTGCCAGCAGCATCAGGCGGCAGAGAAGAGTCGGGGAGCTGTTTTTT
TRBV18	TRBD1	few	TRBJ2-3	CASSPGQGAADTQYF	TGTGCCAGCTCACCGGGACAGGGGGCTGCAGATACGCAGTATTTT